These 21 T cell receptor beta chains were sequenced from one sample in a study of blood T cell repertoires in COVID-19. Assay: immunoSEQ multiplex PCR; the TCRdb copy retains only in-frame clones and omits some. The sample records approximately 230,000 clones, approximately 90% being singletons. Input material: peripheral blood. The receptors stem from a man between 18 and 29 years old with active or convalescent COVID-19.

The rearrangement joins TRBV9 to TRBJ2-1; 9 bases agree with TRBD2. Germline values: CDR1 SGDLS, CDR2 YYNGEE. The CDR3 has 15 amino acids. The J segment lost 6 bases and the V segment lost 0 bases, leaving 4 bases of the junction unmatched. The CDR3 DNA is TGTGCCAGCAGCGTAGCGGCTAGCGGGGCCAATGAGCAGTTCTTC. It translates to CASSVAASGANEQFF. The entire variable domain, with the rest obtained from reference TRBV9 and TRBJ2-1, is as follows: DSGVTQTPKHLITATGQRVTLRCSPRSGDLSVYWYQQSLDQGLQFLIQYYNGEERAKGNILERFSAQQFPDLHSELNLSSLELGDSALYFCASSVAASGANEQFFGPGTRLTVL.

The chain employs TRBV28 and TRBJ2-7, with D unresolved. CDR1 and CDR2 from the germline V gene are MDHEN and SYDVKM. The CDR3 extends over 11 amino acids. Trimming shortened V by 8 bases and J by 6 bases, and 11 bases separated the two germline ends. CDR3 region: CASAMGLEQYF. CDR3 coding DNA: TGTGCCAGCGCAATGGGCCTCGAGCAGTACTTC.

The CDR3 region has the DNA TGTGCCAGCAATCGAGGCGCGGGAGGCTACACCTTC. Residues: CASNRGAGGYTF. J is TRBJ1-2 and V is TRBV12-3 or TRBV12-4, with D unresolved. CDR3 length: 12 amino acids. The germline V and J ends were trimmed by 7 bases and 8 bases, with 14 bases remaining between them.

This chain joins TRBV4-3 and TRBJ2-3; 11 bases match TRBD2. Germline CDR1 is LGHNA and CDR2 is YSLEER. After removal of 2 bases from V and 4 bases from J, the junction contained 14 bases not matched to a gene. The CDR3 is made up of 19 amino acids. The CDR3 spells CASSQSLAGGQSGPDTQYF. The CDR3 region has the DNA TGCGCCAGCAGCCAATCCTTAGCGGGGGGGCAGAGTGGGCCAGATACGCAGTATTTT.

The V and J genes are TRBV2 and TRBJ2-2, with 10 bases that match TRBD1. In germline, CDR1 is SNHLY, CDR2 FYNNEI. V shed 6 bases and J 6 bases; nucleotides not matched to a gene: 7. This CDR3 spans 15 amino acids. CDR3 loop: CASRGDRGGSGELFF. The CDR3 bases are TGTGCCAGCAGGGGGGACAGGGGAGGGTCCGGGGAGCTGTTTTTT.

To note about this clone: Germline and junction disagree at one end, which may indicate a read error. The chain has TRBV29-1 and TRBJ2-2; tentative D call: TRBD2 (5 bases). Germline CDR1 is SQVTM and CDR2 is ANQGSEA. This CDR3 has 15 residues. In DNA form, the CDR3 reads TGCAGCGCTGAAATCGGGGTTTCTTACACCGGGGAGCTGTTTTTT. Protein product: CSAEIGVSYTGELFF.

The chain combines TRBV7-2 with TRBJ2-1; 8 nucleotides match TRBD2. The CDR3 is 15 residues long. CDR1 SGHTA and CDR2 FQGNSA come from the germline V gene. The V gene end was trimmed by 2 bases and the J gene end by 5 bases; junction bases not matched to a gene: 5. CDR3 sequence (DNA): TGTGCCAGCAGCTTAAATCGGGGGGGCAACAATGAGCAGTTCTTC. Translated, it gives CASSLNRGGNNEQFF. Full variable domain (remainder filled in from reference TRBV7-2 and TRBJ2-1): GAGVSQSPSNKVTEKGKDVELRCDPISGHTALYWYRQSLGQGLEFLIYFQGNSAPDKSGLPSDRFSAERTGGSVSTLTIQRTQQEDSAVYLCASSLNRGGNNEQFFGPGTRLTVL.

The CDR3 nucleotides read TGTGCCAGCAGTTGGACTAACTCTGGGGCCAACGTCCTGACTTTC. Its translation: CASSWTNSGANVLTF. The chain carries TRBV28 and TRBJ2-6; TRBD2 might be the D (6 bases). V was pared by 4 bases and J by 0 bases, with 7 bases between. The length of the CDR3 is 15 residues. Germline assignment: CDR1 MDHEN and CDR2 SYDVKM.

The CDR3 bases are TGTGCCTGGAGTGTGGGGCCTTACGGCTACACCTTC. It yields the protein CAWSVGPYGYTF. V gene TRBV30 combines with J gene TRBJ1-2, with D tentatively TRBD1 (5 bases). V lost 0 bases to trimming and J lost 8 bases, with 10 bases between them. The germline gives CDR1 GTSNPN, CDR2 SVGIG (reference sequence). The CDR3 consists of 12 residues.

This chain connects TRBV5-1 to TRBJ1-3; D is ambiguous. This CDR3 has 17 residues. Germline loops: CDR1 SGHRS, CDR2 YFSETQ. V lost 2 bases, J lost 0 bases, and 15 bases lay in between. The CDR3 DNA sequence: TGCGCCAGCAGCTTTGGACTATCCCGAATCTCTGGAAACACCATATATTTT. Its translation: CASSFGLSRISGNTIYF.

The V call is TRBV27, the J call TRBJ1-5, with D possibly matching TRBD1 (5 bases). Trimming took 4 bases from V and 2 from J, leaving 15 bases between them. The CDR3 is made up of 16 amino acids. Germline V gives CDR1 MNHEY, CDR2 SMNVEV (reference sequence). The CDR3 sequence: CASSSHQGLGNQPQHF. Written as DNA, the CDR3 is TGTGCCAGCAGTTCGCATCAGGGATTGGGCAATCAGCCCCAGCATTTT.

The gene calls are TRBV3-1 (or the pseudogene TRBV3-2) and TRBJ2-7; TRBD2 agrees at 12 bases. CDR1 is LGHDT, CDR2 YNNKEL, per germline (reference sequence). The CDR3 extends over 15 amino acids. With V trimmed by 8 bases and J by 4 bases, 9 bases remained unmatched. This chain's CDR3 is CASHRTSGVRYEQYF. The CDR3 DNA reads as TGTGCCAGCCACCGGACTAGCGGGGTGCGGTACGAGCAGTACTTC.

J is TRBJ1-4 and V is TRBV30; the D is unclear. Per germline, CDR1 GTSNPN and CDR2 SVGIG (reference sequence). The CDR3 totals 14 residues. V gave up 3 bases and J gave up 4 bases, with 12 bases separating them. CDR3 sequence reads: CAWRLPGINEKLFF. Here the CDR3 DNA reads TGTGCCTGGAGGTTACCGGGGATTAATGAAAAACTGTTTTTT.

The chain recombines TRBV7-3 with TRBJ2-7; 8 bases align to TRBD2. Germline CDR1 reads SGHTA; CDR2 reads FQGTGA. CDR3 length: 15 amino acids. The trim removed 5 bases at V and 6 bases at J, leaving 12 bases unmatched. CDR3 region: CASSATAGVPLEQYF. CDR3 bases: TGTGCCAGCAGCGCTACAGCGGGAGTTCCCCTCGAGCAGTACTTC. The full variable domain, in which reference TRBV7-3 and TRBJ2-7 provide the parts outside the CDR3, is GAGVSQTPSNKVTEKGKYVELRCDPISGHTALYWYRQSLGQGPEFLIYFQGTGAADDSGLPNDRFFAVRPEGSVSTLKIQRTERGDSAVYLCASSATAGVPLEQYFGPGTRLTVT.

The rearrangement uses TRBV9 and TRBJ2-7; unclear D gene. This CDR3 has 15 residues. Looked up from germline, CDR1 is SGDLS and CDR2 is YYNGEE. V lost 4 bases and J 0 bases, leaving 14 bases between the germline ends. The CDR3 DNA is TGTGCCAGCAGCCCCCTGGCCCGAAGCTCCTACGAGCAGTACTTC. It yields the protein CASSPLARSSYEQYF.

The chain has TRBV5-1 and TRBJ1-1; D call uncertain. The CDR3 length is 17 residues. The ends were cut back, 4 bases at V and 0 bases at J, with 19 bases in the middle. CDR1 and CDR2 (germline): SGHRS, YFSETQ. CDR3 nucleotide sequence: TGCGCCAGCAGCCTGGGCTCTCTCAGATACGTGAACACTGAAGCTTTCTTT. This codes for CASSLGSLRYVNTEAFF. The variable domain in full, with the rest retrieved from reference TRBV5-1 and TRBJ1-1, is KAGVTQTPRYLIKTRGQQVTLSCSPISGHRSVSWYQQTPGQGLQFLFEYFSETQRNKGNFPGRFSGRQFSNSRSEMNVSTLELGDSALYLCASSLGSLRYVNTEAFFGQGTRLTVV.

With regard to this clone: Its ends do not fully match the called genes, so a read error is possible. The chain uses TRBV5-1 and TRBJ2-5, with TRBD2 matching over 11 bases. Germline V gene lookup returns CDR1 SGHRS and CDR2 YFSETQ. There are 14 residues in the CDR3. DNA of the CDR3: TGCGCCAGCAGCTTGGGCCCGTATAGCGGGGGGGCAGACTTC. Protein sequence: CASSLGPYSGGADF.

The table lists this clone with a few counts. The chain uses TRBV11-2 and TRBJ1-2; D is uncertain. The CDR3 runs 13 residues. V lost 2 bases, J lost 6 bases, and 10 bases lay in between. Per germline, CDR1 SGHAT and CDR2 FQNNGV. The CDR3 region has the DNA TGTGCCAGCAGCTTAACGGCAGGCAATGGCTACACCTTC. It encodes CASSLTAGNGYTF. Full variable domain (remainder filled in from reference TRBV11-2 and TRBJ1-2): EAGVAQSPRYKIIEKRQSVAFWCNPISGHATLYWYQQILGQGPKLLIQFQNNGVVDDSQLPKDRFSAERLKGVDSTLKIQPAKLEDSAVYLCASSLTAGNGYTFGSGTRLTVV.

This clone appeared a single time. The CDR3: CASSEGQPNEQFF. CDR3 sequence (DNA): TGTGCCAGCAGCGAGGGACAGCCCAATGAGCAGTTCTTC. V usage is TRBV6-5 and J usage is TRBJ2-1, with TRBD1 identical over 7 bases. Unmatched junction bases numbered 5, after V lost 6 bases and J lost 6 bases. The CDR3 runs to 13 residues. In germline, CDR1 is MNHEY, CDR2 SVGAGI.

The count of this clone is one. V gene TRBV6-5 combines with J gene TRBJ2-7, with 7 bases aligning to TRBD1. The CDR3 sequence is 14 residues long. Germline CDR1 reads MNHEY; CDR2 reads SVGAGI. The trim removed 0 bases at V and 6 bases at J, leaving 5 bases unmatched. CDR3 loop: CASSYSGAGGEQYF. In nucleotides, the CDR3 is TGTGCCAGCAGTTACTCTGGGGCAGGGGGCGAGCAGTACTTC.

This clone was observed a single time. The chain links TRBV7-2 to TRBJ2-1; perhaps TRBD1 as D (5 bases). Per germline, CDR1 SGHTA and CDR2 FQGNSA. The ends were cut back, 3 bases at V and 0 bases at J, with 12 bases in the middle. The CDR3 runs to 16 residues. CDR3 sequence: CASSFVGPSSYNEQFF. The CDR3 DNA is TGTGCCAGCAGCTTCGTGGGGCCCAGCTCCTACAATGAGCAGTTCTTC.